The T cell receptor beta chain described here comes from a study of T cell repertoires in cytomegalovirus infection. General study points: What dominated the ex vivo response were HLA-C-restricted CMV-specific TCR beta clonotypes.

Of note for this clonotype: Its matching antigen is unknown.

TCRdb fed the reads into MiXCR, producing one record per CDR3 protein. The sample consists of some 700,000 distinct CDR3 sequences, 30% to 35% of them appearing once. The sequence was obtained from a human donor in good health (CMV status not recorded). Some clones in this sample may be carry-over from other donors' samples. The sequenced sample was cultured PBMCs, obtained from culture after CMV antigen stimulation.

The CDR3, as DNA: TGTGCCAGCAGTTACTCGCCACCAGGAGAGACCCAGTACTTC. Its translation is CASSYSPPGETQYF. The rearrangement uses TRBV6-6 and TRBJ2-5; D is uncertain. The V end lost 0 bases, the J end lost 4 bases, and 9 bases lay between the germline ends. CDR1 is MNHNY, CDR2 SVGAGI, per germline (reference sequence). The CDR3 contains 14 residues.